This T cell receptor beta chain is from a study of cytomegalovirus exposure and HLA in healthy donors. As for the study in general: Out of 398 genotyped donors, roughly 80% belonged to the Caucasian-associated ancestry cluster.

Comments on this clone: Its specificity is unknown.

60 Vbeta and 13 Jbeta primers were used in PCR. The assay was immunoSEQ multiplex PCR, and TCRdb's table has in-frame clones only and misses some. The data hold some 200,000 clones, with 60% to 80% observed a single time. The study, taken as a whole, reports: What TCR beta sequences reportedly achieved was accurate prediction of HLA-A and HLA-B alleles in most subjects. Upon later analysis, HLA-associated TCR beta chains proved more clonally expanded than other, equally common chains.

The germline CDR1 and CDR2 sequences are SGHRS and YFSETQ. The CDR3 contains 14 residues. Trimming cost V 0 bases and J 2 bases; bases outside gene matches: 0. The receptor was derived from a man between 18 and 35 years old in good health and CMV-seronegative. This chain joins TRBV5-1 and TRBJ2-7; 9 positions match TRBD1. Source material: PBMCs. The CDR3 DNA sequence: TGCGCCAGCAGCTTGGGGACAGGGGCCTACGAGCAGTACTTC. Amino acid sequence: CASSLGTGAYEQYF.